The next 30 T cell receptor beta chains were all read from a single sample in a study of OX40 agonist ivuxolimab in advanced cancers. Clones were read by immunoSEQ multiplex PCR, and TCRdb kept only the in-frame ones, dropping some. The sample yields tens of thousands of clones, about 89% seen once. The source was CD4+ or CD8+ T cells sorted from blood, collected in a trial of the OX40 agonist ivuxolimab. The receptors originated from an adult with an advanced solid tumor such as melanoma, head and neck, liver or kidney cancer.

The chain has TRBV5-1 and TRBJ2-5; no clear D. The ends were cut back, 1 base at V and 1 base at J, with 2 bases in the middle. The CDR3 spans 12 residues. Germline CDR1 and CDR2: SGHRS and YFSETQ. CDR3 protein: CASSLFQETQYF. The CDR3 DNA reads TGCGCCAGCAGCTTGTTCCAAGAGACCCAGTACTTC.

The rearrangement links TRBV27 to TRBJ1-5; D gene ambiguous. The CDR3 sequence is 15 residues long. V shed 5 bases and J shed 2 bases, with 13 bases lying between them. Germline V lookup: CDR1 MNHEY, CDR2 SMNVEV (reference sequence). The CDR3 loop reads CASSAAGYGNQPQHF. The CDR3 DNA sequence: TGTGCCAGCAGTGCCGCAGGTTACGGCAATCAGCCCCAGCATTTT.

The CDR3 protein is CASSSLRVAGDAEQFF. The CDR3 DNA sequence: TGTGCCAGCAGCTCTCTCCGGGTAGCGGGAGATGCTGAGCAGTTCTTC. V usage is TRBV7-6 and J usage is TRBJ2-1, with 9 bases matching TRBD2. The CDR3 is 16 residues long. Losses at the gene ends were 4 bases for V and 9 bases for J; bases not matched to a gene: 13. Germline CDR1 SGHVS, CDR2 FNYEAQ.

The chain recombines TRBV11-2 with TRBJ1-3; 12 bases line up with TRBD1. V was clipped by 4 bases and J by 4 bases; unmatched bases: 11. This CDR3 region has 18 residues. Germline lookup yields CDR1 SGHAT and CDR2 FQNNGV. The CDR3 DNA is TGTGCCAGCAGCTCCCCAGGGGGACAGGGGGCGTACGGAAACACCATATATTTT. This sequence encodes CASSSPGGQGAYGNTIYF.

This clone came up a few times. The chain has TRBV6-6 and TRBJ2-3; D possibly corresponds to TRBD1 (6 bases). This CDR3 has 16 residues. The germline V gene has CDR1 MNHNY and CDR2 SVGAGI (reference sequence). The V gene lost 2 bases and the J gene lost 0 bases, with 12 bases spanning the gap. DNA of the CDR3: TGTGCCAGCAGTTACCCTCTCAGGGGAAGCACAGATACGCAGTATTTT. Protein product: CASSYPLRGSTDTQYF.

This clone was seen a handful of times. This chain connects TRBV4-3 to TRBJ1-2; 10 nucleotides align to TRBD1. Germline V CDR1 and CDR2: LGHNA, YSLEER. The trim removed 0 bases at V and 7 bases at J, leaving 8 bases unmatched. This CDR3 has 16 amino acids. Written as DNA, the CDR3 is TGCGCCAGCAGCCAAGAGGGACAGGGGCTATGGGGTGGCTACACCTTC. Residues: CASSQEGQGLWGGYTF.

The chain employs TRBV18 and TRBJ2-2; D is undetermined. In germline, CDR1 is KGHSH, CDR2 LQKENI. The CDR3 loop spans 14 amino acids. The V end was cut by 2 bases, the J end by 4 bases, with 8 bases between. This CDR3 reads CASSPSPPTGELFF. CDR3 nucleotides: TGTGCCAGCTCACCATCACCGCCCACCGGGGAGCTGTTTTTT. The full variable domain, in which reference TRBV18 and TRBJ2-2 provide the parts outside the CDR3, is NAGVMQNPRHLVRRRGQEARLRCSPMKGHSHVYWYRQLPEEGLKFMVYLQKENIIDESGMPKERFSAEFPKEGPSILRIQQVVRGDSAAYFCASSPSPPTGELFFGEGSRLTVL.

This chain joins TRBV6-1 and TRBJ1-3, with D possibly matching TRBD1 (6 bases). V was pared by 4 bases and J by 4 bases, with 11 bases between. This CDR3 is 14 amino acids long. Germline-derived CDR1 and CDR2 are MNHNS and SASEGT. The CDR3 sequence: CASSGGGAGNTIYF. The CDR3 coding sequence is TGTGCCAGCAGTGGAGGGGGTGCAGGAAACACCATATATTTT.

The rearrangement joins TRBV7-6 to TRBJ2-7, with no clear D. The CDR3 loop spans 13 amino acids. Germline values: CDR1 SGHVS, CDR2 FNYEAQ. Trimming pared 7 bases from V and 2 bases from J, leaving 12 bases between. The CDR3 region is CASTTDGTYEQYF. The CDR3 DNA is TGTGCCAGCACCACTGACGGAACCTACGAGCAGTACTTC.

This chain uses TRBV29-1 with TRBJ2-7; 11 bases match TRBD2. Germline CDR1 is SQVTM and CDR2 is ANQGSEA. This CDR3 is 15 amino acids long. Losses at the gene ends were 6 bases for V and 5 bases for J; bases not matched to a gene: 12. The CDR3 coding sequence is TGCAGCGTCTCCCCCACTAGCGGGAGTTCACACGAGCAGTACTTC. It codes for CSVSPTSGSSHEQYF.

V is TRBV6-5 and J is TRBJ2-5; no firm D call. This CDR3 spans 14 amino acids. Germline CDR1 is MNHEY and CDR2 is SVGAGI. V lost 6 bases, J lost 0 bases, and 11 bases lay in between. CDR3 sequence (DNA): TGTGCCAGCAGGACCGACGGCAACCAAGAGACCCAGTACTTC. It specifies CASRTDGNQETQYF.

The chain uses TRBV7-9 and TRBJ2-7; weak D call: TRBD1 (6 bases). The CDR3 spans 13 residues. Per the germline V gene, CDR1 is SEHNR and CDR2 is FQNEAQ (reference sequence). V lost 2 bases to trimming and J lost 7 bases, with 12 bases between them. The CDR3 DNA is TGTGCCAGCAGCTTAAGCACAGGGTCTGAGCAGTACTTC. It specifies CASSLSTGSEQYF.

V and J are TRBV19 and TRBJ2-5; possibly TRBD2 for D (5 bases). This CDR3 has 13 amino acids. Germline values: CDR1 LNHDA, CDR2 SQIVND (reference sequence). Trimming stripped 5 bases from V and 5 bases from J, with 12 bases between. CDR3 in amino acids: CASSVGVRETQYF. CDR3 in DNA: TGTGCCAGTAGTGTCGGGGTCCGGGAGACCCAGTACTTC.

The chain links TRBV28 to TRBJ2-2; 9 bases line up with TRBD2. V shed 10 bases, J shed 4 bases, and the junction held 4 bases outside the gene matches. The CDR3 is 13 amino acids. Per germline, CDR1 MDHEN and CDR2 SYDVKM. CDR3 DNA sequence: TGTGCCACCGCGGGGGGGGGCACCGGGGAGCTGTTTTTT. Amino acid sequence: CATAGGGTGELFF.

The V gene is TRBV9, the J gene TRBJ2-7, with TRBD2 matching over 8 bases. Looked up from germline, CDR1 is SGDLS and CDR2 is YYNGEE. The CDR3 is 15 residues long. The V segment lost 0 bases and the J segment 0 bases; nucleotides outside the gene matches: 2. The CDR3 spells CASSVASGGSYEQYF. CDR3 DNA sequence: TGTGCCAGCAGCGTAGCCAGCGGGGGCTCCTACGAGCAGTACTTC.

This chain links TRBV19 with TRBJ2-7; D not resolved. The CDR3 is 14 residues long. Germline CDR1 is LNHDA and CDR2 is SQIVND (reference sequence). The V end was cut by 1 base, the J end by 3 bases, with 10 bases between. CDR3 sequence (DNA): TGTGCCAGTAGTATAGGTGGGCCTAACTACGAGCAGTACTTC. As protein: CASSIGGPNYEQYF. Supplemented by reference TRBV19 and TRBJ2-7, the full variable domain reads DGGITQSPKYLFRKEGQNVTLSCEQNLNHDAMYWYRQDPGQGLRLIYYSQIVNDFQKGDIAEGYSVSREKKESFPLTVTSAQKNPTAFYLCASSIGGPNYEQYFGPGTRLTVT.

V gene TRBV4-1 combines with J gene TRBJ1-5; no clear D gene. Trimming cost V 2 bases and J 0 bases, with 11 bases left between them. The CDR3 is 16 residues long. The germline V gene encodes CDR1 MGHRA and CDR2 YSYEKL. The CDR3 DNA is TGCGCCAGCAGCCAAACCGGGCCCCATAGCAATCAGCCCCAGCATTTT. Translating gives CASSQTGPHSNQPQHF.

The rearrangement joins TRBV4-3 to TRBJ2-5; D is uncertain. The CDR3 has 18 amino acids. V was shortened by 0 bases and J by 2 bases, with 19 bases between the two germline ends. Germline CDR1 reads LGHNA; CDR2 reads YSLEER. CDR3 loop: CASSQEAIGFREQETQYF. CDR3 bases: TGCGCCAGCAGCCAAGAAGCCATCGGGTTCAGAGAGCAAGAGACCCAGTACTTC.

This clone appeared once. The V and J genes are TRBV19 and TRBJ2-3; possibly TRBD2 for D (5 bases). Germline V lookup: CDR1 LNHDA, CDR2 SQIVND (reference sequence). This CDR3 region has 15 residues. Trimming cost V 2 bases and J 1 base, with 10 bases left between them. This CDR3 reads CASSILSRGTDTQYF. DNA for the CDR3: TGTGCCAGTAGTATATTGTCGAGGGGCACAGATACGCAGTATTTT.

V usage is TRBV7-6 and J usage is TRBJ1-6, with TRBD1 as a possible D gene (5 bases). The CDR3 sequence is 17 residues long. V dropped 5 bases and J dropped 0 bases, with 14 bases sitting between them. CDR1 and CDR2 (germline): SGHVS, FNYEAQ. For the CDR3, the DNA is TGTGCCAGCAGCGCGGACACGTCGAGCTCCTATAATTCACCCCTCCACTTT. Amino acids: CASSADTSSSYNSPLHF. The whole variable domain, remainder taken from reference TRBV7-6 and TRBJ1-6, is GAGVSQSPRYKVTKRGQDVALRCDPISGHVSLYWYRQALGQGPEFLTYFNYEAQQDKSGLPNDRFSAERPEGSISTLTIQRTEQRDSAMYRCASSADTSSSYNSPLHFGNGTRLTVT.

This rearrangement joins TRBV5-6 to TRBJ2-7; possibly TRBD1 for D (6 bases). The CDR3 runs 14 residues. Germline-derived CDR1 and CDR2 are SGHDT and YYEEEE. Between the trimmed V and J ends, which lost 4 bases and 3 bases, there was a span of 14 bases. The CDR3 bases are TGTGCCAGCAGCCTCCGGACAGCCAACTACGAGCAGTACTTC. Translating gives CASSLRTANYEQYF. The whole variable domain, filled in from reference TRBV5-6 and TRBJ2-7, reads DAGVTQSPTHLIKTRGQQVTLRCSPKSGHDTVSWYQQALGQGPQFIFQYYEEEERQRGNFPDRFSGHQFPNYSSELNVNALLLGDSALYLCASSLRTANYEQYFGPGTRLTVT.

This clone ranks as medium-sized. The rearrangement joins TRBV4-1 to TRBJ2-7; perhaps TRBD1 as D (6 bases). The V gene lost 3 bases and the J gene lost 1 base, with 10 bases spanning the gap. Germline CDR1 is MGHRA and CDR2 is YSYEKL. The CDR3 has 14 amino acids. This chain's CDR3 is CASSHWDTSYEQYF. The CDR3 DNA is TGCGCCAGCAGCCACTGGGACACTTCCTACGAGCAGTACTTC.

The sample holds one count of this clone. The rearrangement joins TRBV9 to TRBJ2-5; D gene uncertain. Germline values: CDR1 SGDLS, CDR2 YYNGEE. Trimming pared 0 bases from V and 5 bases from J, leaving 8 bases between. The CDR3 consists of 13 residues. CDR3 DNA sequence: TGTGCCAGCAGCGTAGTTCCGAGTGAGACCCAGTACTTC. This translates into CASSVVPSETQYF.

The CDR3 coding sequence is TGTGCCATCAGTGAGCCCCTTTCTGATGGCTACACCTTC. As protein: CAISEPLSDGYTF. The V gene is TRBV10-3, the J gene TRBJ1-2; D is unresolved. V lost 2 bases, J lost 6 bases, and 10 bases lay in between. The CDR3 covers 13 residues. The germline V gene encodes CDR1 ENHRY and CDR2 SYGVKD.

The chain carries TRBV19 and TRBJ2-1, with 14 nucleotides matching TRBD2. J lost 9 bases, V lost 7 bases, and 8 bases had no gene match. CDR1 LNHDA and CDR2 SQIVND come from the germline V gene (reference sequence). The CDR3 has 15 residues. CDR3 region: CASTRRLAGGAEQFF. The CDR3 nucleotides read TGTGCCAGTACCAGACGACTAGCGGGAGGGGCTGAGCAGTTCTTC.

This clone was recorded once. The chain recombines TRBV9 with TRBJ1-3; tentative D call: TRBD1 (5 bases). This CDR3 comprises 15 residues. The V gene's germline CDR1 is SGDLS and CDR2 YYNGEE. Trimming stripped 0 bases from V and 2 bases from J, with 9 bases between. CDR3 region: CASSVGAGAGNTIYF. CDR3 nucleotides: TGTGCCAGCAGCGTAGGGGCGGGGGCTGGAAACACCATATATTTT.

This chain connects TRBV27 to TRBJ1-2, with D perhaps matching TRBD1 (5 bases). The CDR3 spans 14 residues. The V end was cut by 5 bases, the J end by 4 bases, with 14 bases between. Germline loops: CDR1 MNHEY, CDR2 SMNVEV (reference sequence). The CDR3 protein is CASSIQGSGYGYTF. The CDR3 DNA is TGTGCCAGCAGTATCCAGGGTAGCGGCTATGGCTACACCTTC.

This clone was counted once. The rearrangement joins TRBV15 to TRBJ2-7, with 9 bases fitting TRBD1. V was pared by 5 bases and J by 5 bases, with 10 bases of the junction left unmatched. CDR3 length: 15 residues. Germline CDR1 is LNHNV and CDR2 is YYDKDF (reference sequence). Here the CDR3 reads CATSLGTGPIHEQYF. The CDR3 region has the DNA TGTGCCACCAGCCTCGGGACAGGGCCGATCCACGAGCAGTACTTC.

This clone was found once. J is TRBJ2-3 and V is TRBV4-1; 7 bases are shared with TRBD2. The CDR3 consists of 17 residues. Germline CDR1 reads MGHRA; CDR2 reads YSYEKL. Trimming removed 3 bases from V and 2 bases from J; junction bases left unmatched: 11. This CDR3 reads CASSQENLAAITDTQYF. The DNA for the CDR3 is TGCGCCAGCAGCCAGGAAAACCTAGCGGCAATCACAGATACGCAGTATTTT.

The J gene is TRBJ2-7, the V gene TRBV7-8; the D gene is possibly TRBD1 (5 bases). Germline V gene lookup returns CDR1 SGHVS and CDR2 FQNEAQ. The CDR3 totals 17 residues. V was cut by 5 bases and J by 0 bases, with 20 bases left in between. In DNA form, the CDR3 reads TGTGCCAGCAGCCCTAACTTAGGCAGGGCTCCCTCCTACGAGCAGTACTTC. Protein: CASSPNLGRAPSYEQYF.